A selection of T cell receptor beta chains follows, all from one sample in a study of T cells in Graves' hyperthyroidism and ophthalmopathy. Each CDR3 protein is one row after TCRdb ran MiXCR on the multiplex PCR reads. The data contain hundreds of thousands of distinct CDR3 sequences, about a third of them singletons. Sample: blood. The receptors were gathered from a woman aged 40-49 years with Graves' hyperthyroidism. The CDR3 runs from the conserved cysteine through the conserved F or W. The D gene is left open where the match is weak. A clone size is listed for some rows: how often the clone was seen (once, few, many), or a class if it is expanded.

CDR3 | DNA | size | J | V | D
CASSPQTSGQGRAGELFF | TGTGCCAGCAGCCCTCAGACATCGGGGCAGGGACGCGCCGGGGAGCTGTTTTTT | . | TRBJ2-2 | TRBV5-1 | .
CASRSIGRLAGGSSYNEQFF | TGTGCCAGCAGATCCATAGGACGACTAGCGGGAGGTTCCTCCTACAATGAGCAGTTCTTC | few | TRBJ2-1 | TRBV2 | TRBD2
CASSRIRTGGQPQHF | TGCGCCAGCAGCCGAATACGGACAGGGGGCCAGCCCCAGCATTTT | few | TRBJ1-5 | TRBV4-1 | TRBD1
CASSALTRGTNTEAFF | TGTGCCAGCAGTGCCCTAACAAGGGGCACGAACACTGAAGCTTTCTTT | . | TRBJ1-1 | TRBV25-1 | .
CAIRVDSLNTDTQYF | TGTGCCATCAGGGTCGACAGCCTAAACACAGATACGCAGTATTTT | few | TRBJ2-3 | TRBV10-3 | .
CASKGDRMEYGYTF | TGTGCCAGCAAGGGAGACAGGATGGAATATGGCTACACCTTC | many | TRBJ1-2 | TRBV6-4 | .
CASSKGHQRGELFF | TGTGCCAGCAGCAAGGGACACCAACGTGGAGAACTGTTTTTT | many | TRBJ1-4 | TRBV7-8 | .
CASGWSDRVSNTGELFF | TGTGCTAGTGGTTGGTCGGACAGGGTTTCGAACACCGGGGAGCTGTTTTTT | . | TRBJ2-2 | TRBV12-5 | TRBD1
CASSGTSFMNTEAFF | TGTGCCAGCAGTGGTACGAGCTTTATGAACACTGAAGCTTTCTTT | many | TRBJ1-1 | TRBV2 | .
CAISSSSNQPQHF | TGTGCCATAAGTTCGTCTAGCAATCAGCCCCAGCATTTT | many | TRBJ1-5 | TRBV10-3 | .
CASSETQKTEAFF | TGCGCCAGCAGTGAGACACAGAAGACTGAAGCTTTCTTT | many | TRBJ1-1 | TRBV10-2 | .
CSVVLRDSPNNEQFF | TGCAGCGTTGTTCTTAGGGATAGCCCCAACAATGAGCAGTTCTTC | . | TRBJ2-1 | TRBV29-1 | .
CASGSPFGELFF | TGTGCTAGTGGTTCCCCTTTCGGGGAGCTGTTTTTT | many | TRBJ2-2 | TRBV12-5 | .
CASSAGLGLQETQYF | TGTGCCAGCAGCGCGGGACTAGGACTGCAAGAGACCCAGTACTTC | many | TRBJ2-5 | TRBV9 | TRBD2
CASSPARDSQPQHF | TGTGCCAGCAGTCCTGCCCGGGACAGTCAGCCCCAGCATTTT | few | TRBJ1-5 | TRBV12-3/TRBV12-4 | TRBD1
CASSRRGSVAGVETQYF | TGTGCCAGCAGTCGACGGGGGTCGGTAGCGGGAGTGGAGACCCAGTACTTC | . | TRBJ2-5 | TRBV7-2 | TRBD2
CATDRGWGTTEAFF | TGTGCCACAGACAGGGGTTGGGGGACAACTGAAGCTTTCTTT | many | TRBJ1-1 | TRBV15 | TRBD1
CASSAPRALYEQYF | TGTGCCAGCAGTGCTCCCAGGGCTCTCTACGAGCAGTACTTC | many | TRBJ2-7 | TRBV2 | .
CATSGGLAAINEQFF | TGTGCCACCAGCGGCGGACTAGCGGCAATTAATGAGCAGTTCTTC | . | TRBJ2-1 | TRBV15 | TRBD2
CASSLMGSGDGYTF | TGTGCCAGCAGCCTAATGGGCAGCGGGGATGGCTACACCTTC | many | TRBJ1-2 | TRBV14 | .
CASRATGDTTGYTF | TGTGCCAGCAGGGCTACAGGGGACACTACTGGCTACACCTTC | many | TRBJ1-2 | TRBV7-2 | TRBD1
CASSGDRALVDTQYF | TGTGCCAGCAGCGGGGACAGGGCCCTGGTAGATACGCAGTATTTT | . | TRBJ2-3 | TRBV7-9 | TRBD1
CASTTAQDSYGYTF | TGTGCCAGTACTACGGCTCAGGACAGTTATGGCTACACCTTC | many | TRBJ1-2 | TRBV19 | .
CASSTTGHGYTF | TGTGCCAGCAGCACGACAGGGCATGGCTACACCTTC | many | TRBJ1-2 | TRBV19 | TRBD1
CASSLVGDKGRTF | TGTGCCAGCAGCTTAGTTGGAGACAAAGGTCGCACCTTC | few | TRBJ1-2 | TRBV7-2 | .
CASSYSVLMNTEAFF | TGTGCCAGCAGTTACTCTGTTCTAATGAACACTGAAGCTTTCTTT | . | TRBJ1-1 | TRBV10-3 | .
CASSPGQVSDEQYF | TGTGCCAGCAGCCCGGGACAGGTTTCGGACGAGCAGTACTTC | many | TRBJ2-7 | TRBV7-3 | TRBD1
CAGRNGGVEQYF | TGTGCCGGCAGAAATGGGGGGGTCGAGCAGTACTTC | . | TRBJ2-7 | TRBV12-3/TRBV12-4 | TRBD2
CSAGAIGNTIYF | TGCAGTGCCGGAGCGATTGGAAACACCATATATTTT | few | TRBJ1-3 | TRBV29-1 | .
CASSLSSGSGEKLFF | TGTGCCAGCAGCCTTAGTTCGGGGTCGGGTGAAAAACTGTTTTTT | many | TRBJ1-4 | TRBV9 | .
CASSLGRGRPDTQYF | TGTGCCAGCAGCTTAGGGCGGGGCCGCCCTGATACGCAGTATTTT | . | TRBJ2-3 | TRBV7-2 | .
CSANWPDYNSPLHF | TGCAGTGCTAATTGGCCAGATTATAATTCACCCCTCCACTTT | many | TRBJ1-6 | TRBV20-1 | .
CSARRLAGGPRLYEQYF | TGCAGTGCTAGACGGCTAGCGGGAGGGCCAAGACTATACGAGCAGTACTTC | many | TRBJ2-7 | TRBV20-1 | TRBD2
CAGSLGSGGRGEAFF | TGTGCCGGCAGTTTAGGGTCAGGGGGCCGGGGTGAAGCTTTCTTT | few | TRBJ1-1 | TRBV6-5 | TRBD1
CASSLAPTSEETQYF | TGCGCCAGCAGCTTGGCCCCCACTAGCGAAGAGACCCAGTACTTC | few | TRBJ2-5 | TRBV5-1 | TRBD2
CASRGPQGIGQYF | TGCGCCAGCAGAGGACCCCAAGGGATTGGGCAGTATTTT | . | TRBJ2-3 | TRBV5-1 | .
CASSRGQPALQETQYF | TGTGCCAGCAGCAGGGGACAGCCAGCCCTACAAGAGACCCAGTACTTC | many | TRBJ2-5 | TRBV14 | TRBD1
CASSSGRTGAGELFF | TGTGCCAGCAGTTCCGGGAGGACAGGTGCCGGGGAGCTGTTTTTT | . | TRBJ2-2 | TRBV6-5 | .